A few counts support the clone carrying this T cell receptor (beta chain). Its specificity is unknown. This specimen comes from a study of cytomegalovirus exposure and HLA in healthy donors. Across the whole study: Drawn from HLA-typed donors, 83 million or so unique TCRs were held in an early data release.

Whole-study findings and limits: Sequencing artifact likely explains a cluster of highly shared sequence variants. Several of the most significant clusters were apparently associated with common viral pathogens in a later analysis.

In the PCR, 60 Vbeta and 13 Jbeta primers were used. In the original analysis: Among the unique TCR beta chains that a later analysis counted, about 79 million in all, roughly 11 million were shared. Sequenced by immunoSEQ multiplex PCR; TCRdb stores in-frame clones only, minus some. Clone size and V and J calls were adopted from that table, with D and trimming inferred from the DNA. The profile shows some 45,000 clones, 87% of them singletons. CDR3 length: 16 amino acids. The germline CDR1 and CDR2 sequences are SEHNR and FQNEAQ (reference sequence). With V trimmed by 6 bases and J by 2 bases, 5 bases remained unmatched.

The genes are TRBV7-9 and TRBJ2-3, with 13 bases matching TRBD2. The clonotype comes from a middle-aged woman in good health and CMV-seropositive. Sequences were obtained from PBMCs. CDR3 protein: CASSKLAGGNTDTQYF. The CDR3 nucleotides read TGTGCCAGCAGTAAACTAGCGGGAGGGAACACAGATACGCAGTATTTT.